Below are 17 T cell receptor beta chains sequenced from a single sample in a study of T cell repertoires in cytomegalovirus infection. TCRdb re-analysed the reads in MiXCR, keeping a single row per CDR3 protein. The sample comprises 97,000 or so distinct CDR3 sequences, approximately 16% of which are singletons, and more than 7% rests with the top ten. Sequencing was performed on PBMCs. The receptors were sampled from a human donor in good health (CMV status not recorded). Some clones in this sample may be carry-over from other donors' samples.

This clonotype was seen repeatedly, ten times or more. This chain connects TRBV7-3 to TRBJ2-1; the match to TRBD2 covers 7 bases. Germline CDR1 is SGHTA and CDR2 is FQGTGA. Trimming cost V 6 bases and J 6 bases; bases outside gene matches: 2. This CDR3 region has 12 residues. Here the CDR3 reads CASSSGGNEQFF. CDR3 DNA: TGTGCCAGCAGTTCGGGGGGCAATGAGCAGTTCTTC.

As DNA, the CDR3 is TGTGCCAGCAGTCGACTAGCGGGGGTCGGTCGCACAGATACGCAGTATTTT. Protein: CASSRLAGVGRTDTQYF. The rearrangement links TRBV28 to TRBJ2-3; TRBD2 agrees at 12 bases. The CDR3 is 17 residues long. J lost 1 base, V lost 5 bases, and 7 bases had no gene match. Germline loops: CDR1 MDHEN, CDR2 SYDVKM.

In its sample, this clonotype was seen a few times. V gene TRBV10-3 combines with J gene TRBJ2-1; TRBD2 is a possible D gene (6 bases). V lost 3 bases to trimming and J lost 5 bases, with 11 bases between them. The CDR3 is 14 amino acids. Germline V gives CDR1 ENHRY, CDR2 SYGVKD. The CDR3 bases are TGTGCCATCAGTGATGGAGGGATCAACAATGAGCAGTTCTTC. This gives the protein CAISDGGINNEQFF.

This clonotype was observed at least ten times. The chain couples TRBV12-3 or TRBV12-4 to TRBJ2-6; 7 nucleotides line up with TRBD1. V lost 7 bases to trimming and J lost 1 base; unmatched junction nucleotides: 4. The CDR3 is 15 amino acids. In DNA form, the CDR3 reads TGTGCCAGCACCCTCAGGGGGTCTGGGGCCAACGTCCTGACTTTC. This gives the protein CASTLRGSGANVLTF.

The sample holds a few counts of this clonotype. V is TRBV7-6 and J is TRBJ2-7; a possible D gene is TRBD2 (5 bases). This CDR3 spans 17 amino acids. Deletions cut 1 base from V and 0 bases from J, with 16 bases between. Germline-derived CDR1 and CDR2 are SGHVS and FNYEAQ. The CDR3 DNA is TGTGCCAGCAGCTTAGAAGCCCCTTGGGCGGGCTCCTACGAGCAGTACTTC. As protein: CASSLEAPWAGSYEQYF.

This clonotype was seen ten or more times. This chain connects TRBV7-9 to TRBJ2-7; 8 bases are shared with TRBD1. From germline, CDR1 is SEHNR and CDR2 FQNEAQ (reference sequence). CDR3 length: 15 amino acids. With V trimmed by 8 bases and J by 7 bases, 16 bases remained unmatched. In nucleotides, the CDR3 is TGTGCCAGCGACTCCCCAGGGGGCCCTTGGCGGGAGCAGTACTTC. Residues: CASDSPGGPWREQYF.

V and J are TRBV5-1 and TRBJ2-6, with D possibly matching TRBD1 (5 bases). The V end lost 4 bases, the J end lost 4 bases, and 9 bases lay between the germline ends. CDR3 length: 14 residues. CDR1 is SGHRS, CDR2 YFSETQ, per germline. CDR3 sequence reads: CASSLGVGANVLTF. CDR3 coding DNA: TGCGCCAGCAGCCTAGGGGTCGGGGCCAACGTCCTGACTTTC.

Notes on this clonotype: One base away lies a much larger clone, so this may be a sequencing read error. The chain couples TRBV7-2 to TRBJ1-1, with D tentatively TRBD1 (5 bases). Germline assignment: CDR1 SGHTA and CDR2 FQGNSA. The CDR3 loop spans 16 amino acids. The CDR3 spells CANSPPGDVVRTEAFF. The CDR3 region has the DNA TGTGCCAACAGCCCCCCCGGGGACGTCGTACGCACTGAAGCTTTCTTT.

CDR3 DNA sequence: TGTGCCAGCACCCGATCCGGGGTAGCGGGAGAGACCCAGTACTTC. It specifies CASTRSGVAGETQYF. The chain employs TRBV28 and TRBJ2-5; 7 nucleotides match TRBD2. CDR1 and CDR2 from the germline V gene are MDHEN and SYDVKM. V was pared by 7 bases and J by 4 bases, with 12 bases of the junction left unmatched. The CDR3 has 15 amino acids.

In this sample, this clonotype turned up many times. The chain recombines TRBV19 with TRBJ2-5; no definite D call. The germline gives CDR1 LNHDA, CDR2 SQIVND (reference sequence). The CDR3 covers 14 residues. Trimming took off 5 bases at V and 1 base at J, with 11 bases between the two ends. CDR3 residues: CASSLSPGQETQYF. DNA of the CDR3: TGTGCCAGTAGTTTGAGTCCGGGCCAAGAGACCCAGTACTTC.

The chain has TRBV5-1 and TRBJ2-2; no clear D gene. V lost 3 bases and J 4 bases, leaving 16 bases between the germline ends. Germline assignment: CDR1 SGHRS and CDR2 YFSETQ. This CDR3 spans 16 amino acids. CDR3 bases: TGCGCCAGCAGCTCTTTACGACCGGGTTTCACCGGGGAGCTGTTTTTT. It encodes CASSSLRPGFTGELFF. The variable domain in full, completed from reference TRBV5-1 and TRBJ2-2, reads KAGVTQTPRYLIKTRGQQVTLSCSPISGHRSVSWYQQTPGQGLQFLFEYFSETQRNKGNFPGRFSGRQFSNSRSEMNVSTLELGDSALYLCASSSLRPGFTGELFFGEGSRLTVL.

This rearrangement joins TRBV7-3 to TRBJ2-5, with D maybe TRBD2 (6 bases). Trimming pared 5 bases from V and 5 bases from J, leaving 12 bases between. The CDR3 is made up of 13 amino acids. The germline gives CDR1 SGHTA, CDR2 FQGTGA. CDR3 DNA: TGTGCCAGCAGCAAGCGACGGGGGGAGACCCAGTACTTC. As protein: CASSKRRGETQYF.

There are many counts of this clonotype. The chain's CDR3 is CASIGLTPPGELFF. CDR3 DNA: TGTGCCAGCATCGGACTGACCCCCCCCGGGGAGCTGTTTTTT. This chain links TRBV2 with TRBJ2-2; TRBD2 might be the D (5 bases). From germline, CDR1 is SNHLY and CDR2 FYNNEI. V dropped 7 bases and J dropped 6 bases, with 15 bases sitting between them. The CDR3 length is 14 residues.

The chain carries TRBV29-1 and TRBJ1-2, with 9 positions matching TRBD1. This CDR3 is 14 amino acids long. J lost 4 bases, V lost 6 bases, and 9 bases had no gene match. Germline V gives CDR1 SQVTM, CDR2 ANQGSEA. CDR3 sequence reads: CSVGTGGDGYGYTF. CDR3 sequence (DNA): TGCAGCGTCGGAACAGGGGGCGATGGCTATGGCTACACCTTC.

In its sample, this clonotype was seen many times. The chain uses TRBV7-6 and TRBJ2-7; tentative D call: TRBD2 (6 bases). V was cut by 1 base and J by 0 bases, with 10 bases left in between. This CDR3 has 15 amino acids. Germline V gives CDR1 SGHVS, CDR2 FNYEAQ. In DNA, the CDR3 is TGTGCCAGCAGCTTAGGGGCTAGCGACTCCTACGAGCAGTACTTC. Its translation is CASSLGASDSYEQYF. Full variable domain (remainder filled in from reference TRBV7-6 and TRBJ2-7): GAGVSQSPRYKVTKRGQDVALRCDPISGHVSLYWYRQALGQGPEFLTYFNYEAQQDKSGLPNDRFSAERPEGSISTLTIQRTEQRDSAMYRCASSLGASDSYEQYFGPGTRLTVT.

This clonotype was observed many times. This chain links TRBV7-6 with TRBJ2-7; 7 bases agree with TRBD1. There are 16 residues in the CDR3. The V gene end was trimmed by 4 bases and the J gene end by 0 bases; junction bases not matched to a gene: 9. Per germline, CDR1 SGHVS and CDR2 FNYEAQ. The CDR3 nucleotides read TGTGCCAGCAGCTCAGGGGACAGTACAAGCTCCTACGAGCAGTACTTC. It yields the protein CASSSGDSTSSYEQYF.

This clonotype was counted at least ten times. The CDR3 spells CASSFRGGRGELFF. DNA for the CDR3: TGTGCCAGCAGCTTTCGGGGGGGCCGCGGGGAGCTGTTTTTT. This chain uses TRBV7-9 with TRBJ2-2; 8 positions match TRBD2. Looked up from germline, CDR1 is SEHNR and CDR2 is FQNEAQ (reference sequence). V lost 3 bases, J lost 7 bases, and 4 bases stayed unmatched. The CDR3 totals 14 residues.